This T cell receptor (beta chain) originates from a study of cytotoxic CD8 clonotypes in ibrutinib-treated CLL (dated by TCRdb to the early 2020s). Broadly, across the study: The cohort had about a dozen relapsed/refractory and around 15 treatment-naive patients; some 17 were IGHV unmutated. Responses were partial in roughly 25 patients and complete in 2; after median approximately 67 months follow-up, some 15 stayed in remission and roughly twelve progressed. Response samples were obtained after a median of 12 months of treatment, with a range of roughly 6 to 40 months. Samples averaged approximately 260,000 productive templates and around 91,000 productive rearrangements. Of the roughly 86 people in the trial, 25 to 30 had longitudinal samples available. Cryopreserved peripheral blood mononuclear cells were obtained prior to treatment, at the time of response, and at either disease progression or sustained remission. Every sample from remission and from progressive disease was obtained while the patients were still on ibrutinib.

A word on this clone: This receptor's antigen is unknown. No per-base quality is available; no much larger clone lies one base away.

Points the paper makes about the study in general: Sustained-remission and progressing patients did not have matched sampling times, and lymph node repertoires were not examined. Baseline clonality exceeded that of age-matched healthy donors and correlated strongly with circulating CD8+ T-cell counts. Public clonotypes were rare and either contracted or stayed stable during treatment, and the rise in clonality at ibrutinib response reflected the expansion of private clonotypes. At ibrutinib response clonality went up, during sustained remission it held steady, and at progression it dropped back toward baseline.

The CDR3 spans 17 residues, from the cysteine through the phenylalanine. Only the CDR3 region is kept as DNA, spanning 51 bases read in frame from base 1. CDR1 and CDR2 are read off the germline V gene (reference sequence) as SGHNT and YYREEE. V lost 3 bases and J lost 1 base, and the count of bases not matched to a germline gene is 5. Reading the label with the study, this specimen's time point is: 20 to 30 months on ibrutinib. For TCR beta library preparation, 2 to 2.5 micrograms of genomic DNA were isolated from cryopreserved PBMCs. Longitudinal blood samples from CLL patients on ibrutinib monotherapy underwent high-throughput TCR beta sequencing. The patients were enrolled in a single-center, open-label phase 2 trial of ibrutinib monotherapy. The goal of deep resolution MiSeq sequencing was a depth between 1 in 1 million and 1 in 200,000 T cells, and coverage averaged 10x per clonotype. The immunoSEQ hsTCRB Kit was used to generate TCR beta libraries. The study's processing was this. ImmunoSEQ Data Assistant and ImmunoSEQ Analyzer were used for data analysis, and V, D and J genes were assigned according to IMGT definitions. Clonality, which ranges from 0 to 1, was calculated as one minus the normalized Shannon entropy of productive rearrangement frequencies. Only overrepresented clonotypes making up at least 0.05% of the repertoire of each patient were included in the public clonotype analysis. About twelve age-matched healthy donor repertoires from immuneACCESS were used as controls for clonality. TCRdb obtained this table from immuneACCESS and retained in-frame rearrangements with V and J assigned. These tables miss some clones; where compared with another copy, unresolved V genes account for less than half of the shortfall, and the remainder is unexplained. That table is the source of V, J and clone size, and D and trimming were worked out from the DNA. The sample table contains about 130,000 clones; only one count was recorded for 84% of them. The ten largest clonotypes hold about 3.3% of the sample.

This sequence uses TRBV5-4 and TRBJ2-6, and TRBD1 matches 9 of the central bases. The sequencing used PBMCs, collected after 24 months of ibrutinib treatment. The sequence was collected from a human donor with chronic lymphocytic leukemia. Here is the DNA: TGTGCCAGCAGCTCCGGGACAGGGCGATCTGGGGCCAACGTCCTGACTTTC. Protein translation: CASSSGTGRSGANVLTF.